This TCR beta chain was documented in a study of cytomegalovirus exposure and HLA in healthy donors. Study in general: As released early, the data held 65 million to 90 million unique TCRs from HLA-typed donors. General study results and limits: In an earlier analysis, about 90% or about 30%: the productive usage of most TCR beta V segments. As immune exposure information, only CMV serostatus was available.

The V gene end was trimmed by 3 bases and the J gene end by 2 bases; junction bases not matched to a gene: 4. CDR1 is KGHSH, CDR2 LQKENI, per germline. The CDR3 runs to 15 residues. Vbeta (60) and Jbeta (13) primers were used in the PCR. In the study's own analysis: Later, an analysis found 65 million to 85 million unique TCR beta chains, and about 9.9 million of these were shared. The protocol was immunoSEQ multiplex PCR, while the TCRdb copy is restricted to in-frame clones and leaves out a portion. The V and J calls and the clone size are those of that table, but D and trimming were determined from the DNA. Found here are about 69,000 clones, around 72% of them singletons; the top ten hold 14%. To note about this clone: The antigen remains undetermined.

This TCR came from a male donor in good health and CMV-seropositive. The sample taken for sequencing was PBMCs. J is TRBJ2-5 and V is TRBV18; 9 bases are shared with TRBD2. CDR3 sequence: CASSPAAGGQETQYF. The CDR3 bases are TGTGCCAGCTCACCCGCGGCGGGAGGGCAAGAGACCCAGTACTTC.